The sequence of this T cell receptor beta chain was determined in a study of blood T cells in healthy people across ages. A remark on this clonotype: Its antigen is not identified.

The CDR3 spans 14 residues. Trimming stripped 4 bases from V and 11 bases from J, with 23 bases between. CDR1 and CDR2 (germline): DFQATT, SNEGSKA (reference sequence). A second about 6 to 12 cycle PCR used barcoded and J-beta primers. Template switching added a 12-random-nucleotide identifier to every cDNA molecule. TCRdb re-analysed the 5' RACE reads in MiXCR, keeping a single row per CDR3 protein. The sample contains around 1.5 million distinct CDR3 sequences, 45% to 70% of which appear only once. The study's findings and limits: Across samples, TCR beta diversity tracked strongly with naive T cell percentage. More naive CD4+ cells and higher diversity marked long-lived donors relative to aged donors. Observed TCR beta diversity per million T cells went down as age went up. This fall followed a roughly linear course with age.

The chain links TRBV20-1 to TRBJ2-5; D tentatively fits TRBD1 or TRBD2 (7 bases each). What was sequenced was blood. This TCR came from a man aged 18-30 years in good health. Here the CDR3 reads CSANKAGGVVEQYF. Here the CDR3 DNA reads TGCAGTGCTAATAAGGCAGGGGGGGTTGTGGAGCAGTACTTC.